At least ten counts were recorded for the clone carrying this T cell receptor beta chain. This record comes from a study of response to subunit inactivated influenza vaccine. MiXCR was run by TCRdb on the RT-PCR reads, yielding one entry per CDR3 protein. Of some 570,000 distinct CDR3 sequences detected, over 9% appear once; the ten largest clones hold 11%. The CDR3 is 13 residues long. Trimming removed 5 bases from V and 6 bases from J, with 12 bases in between. Per germline, CDR1 SGHTA and CDR2 FQGNSA. The sample was also linked to a second study, of T cells expressing NK-cell markers. That report adds: The authors generated TCR beta cDNA through 5'RACE template switching with UMIs. Sequencing covered eight donors, seven HCMV-seropositive and one seronegative.

The sequence derives from a middle-aged man who received an inactivated influenza vaccine. This specimen was PBMCs from blood, taken on the day of vaccination. This sequence joins TRBV7-2 and TRBJ2-3; D may correspond to TRBD1 or TRBD2 (6 bases each). CDR3 bases: TGTGCCAGCAGCCCCTTGGGGGGCGATACGCAGTATTTT. This codes for CASSPLGGDTQYF.